Below, 30 T cell receptor beta chains from the same sample are listed, as sequenced in a study of Ad26.COV2.S vaccination and SARS-CoV-2 variants (dated by TCRdb to the early 2020s). Library prep was done by the immunoSEQ multiplex PCR assay. Entries here come from immuneACCESS through TCRdb and include only in-frame sequences with V and J called. Some clones fail to appear in such tables; in the studies checked, an unresolved V gene covers under half of the shortfall, and the cause of the remainder is unknown. This sample holds more than 250,000 clones; around 87% were observed only once. The ten biggest clones cover about 3.1% of the sample. In light of the paper, this sample's treatment or condition label describes: 15 to 20 received Ad26.COV2.S at low or high dose, single or two shots; roughly 5 received placebo; per-sample allocation not given. Repertoires of vaccine and placebo recipients were sequenced from samples taken on day 63 after the first injection.

The input for sequencing was peripheral blood, taken in a trial of Ad26.COV2.S vaccine versus placebo. The receptors were sampled from a person aged 18-65 years who received the Ad26.COV2.S COVID-19 vaccine or a placebo.

V usage is TRBV20-1 and J usage is TRBJ2-5; D not certain. V shed 5 bases and J shed 5 bases, with 9 bases lying between them. This CDR3 is built from 11 residues. Germline V gene sequence: CDR1 DFQATT, CDR2 SNEGSKA (reference sequence). The CDR3 region has the DNA TGCAGTGCTGGACCGCAGGAGACCCAGTACTTC. Protein product: CSAGPQETQYF.

This sequence joins TRBV19 and TRBJ1-2; D is perhaps TRBD1 (6 bases). The length of the CDR3 is 15 residues. Germline CDR1 LNHDA, CDR2 SQIVND (reference sequence). Trimming took 5 bases from V and 2 from J, leaving 15 bases between them. The CDR3 loop is CASSPTGTLNYGYTF. In DNA form, the CDR3 reads TGTGCCAGTAGTCCCACAGGGACCCTAAACTATGGCTACACCTTC. Using reference TRBV19 and TRBJ1-2 for the parts outside the CDR3, the full variable domain is DGGITQSPKYLFRKEGQNVTLSCEQNLNHDAMYWYRQDPGQGLRLIYYSQIVNDFQKGDIAEGYSVSREKKESFPLTVTSAQKNPTAFYLCASSPTGTLNYGYTFGSGTRLTVV.

This sequence joins TRBV28 and TRBJ1-5; D ambiguous. Germline-derived CDR1 and CDR2 are MDHEN and SYDVKM. Between the trimmed V and J ends, which lost 2 bases and 5 bases, there was a span of 1 base. The CDR3 sequence is 11 residues long. Here the CDR3 reads CASSLDQPQHF. DNA for the CDR3: TGTGCCAGCAGTTTAGATCAGCCCCAGCATTTT.

The chain employs TRBV14 and TRBJ2-2, with D possibly TRBD1 on 5 matching bases. The CDR3 has 15 amino acids. V lost 2 bases and J 2 bases, leaving 9 bases between the germline ends. Germline loops: CDR1 SGHDN, CDR2 FVKESK. The CDR3 here is CASSQRTPNTGELFF. The CDR3 nucleotides are TGTGCCAGCAGCCAAAGGACACCCAACACCGGGGAGCTGTTTTTT.

V and J are TRBV6-5 and TRBJ2-7; D is possibly TRBD2 (6 bases). The CDR3 spans 16 residues. Germline assignment: CDR1 MNHEY and CDR2 SVGAGI. The ends were cut back, 2 bases at V and 4 bases at J, with 18 bases in the middle. The CDR3 spells CASSYRGTRESYEQYF. For the CDR3, the DNA is TGTGCCAGCAGTTACCGCGGGACCAGAGAGAGTTACGAGCAGTACTTC.

The chain links TRBV2 to TRBJ1-2; D is uncertain. Germline lookup yields CDR1 SNHLY and CDR2 FYNNEI. V gave up 1 base and J gave up 8 bases, with 14 bases separating them. The CDR3 length is 14 residues. The CDR3: CASSEVGQRQGYTF. DNA of the CDR3: TGTGCCAGCAGTGAAGTAGGGCAGAGACAAGGCTACACCTTC.

This clone was found many times. The chain carries TRBV21-1 and TRBJ1-5; the table's D call, TRBD1, was not checked against the DNA. TRBV21-1 is a pseudogene. This CDR3 region has 15 residues. The CDR3: CASSTQLGTVFSQHF. The CDR3 DNA sequence: TGTGCCAGCAGCACCCAGCTCGGGACAGTATTTTCCCAGCATTTT.

This sequence joins TRBV10-3 and TRBJ1-6; the match to TRBD1 covers 7 bases. Germline CDR1 and CDR2: ENHRY and SYGVKD. The CDR3 is made up of 13 amino acids. Germline trimming cut 5 bases from V and 8 bases from J; bases unmatched to any gene: 3. The CDR3 sequence is CAISTGVDSPLHF. The CDR3 DNA reads TGTGCCATCAGTACAGGGGTGGATTCACCCCTCCACTTT.

The chain couples TRBV6-1 to TRBJ1-4; 7 bases match TRBD1. Trimming cost V 3 bases and J 0 bases; bases outside gene matches: 1. The CDR3 consists of 15 residues. Germline CDR1 and CDR2: MNHNS and SASEGT. This chain's CDR3 is CASSDQGATNEKLFF. Written as DNA, the CDR3 is TGTGCCAGCAGTGACCAGGGGGCAACTAATGAAAAACTGTTTTTT.

This rearrangement joins TRBV2 to TRBJ2-1; D call uncertain. Between the trimmed V and J ends, which lost 7 bases and 0 bases, there was a span of 10 bases. CDR1 is SNHLY, CDR2 FYNNEI, per germline. This CDR3 contains 14 residues. The DNA for the CDR3 is TGTGCCAGCATCGATCCGGGCTCCTACAATGAGCAGTTCTTC. It translates to CASIDPGSYNEQFF.

The gene calls are TRBV4-1 and TRBJ2-7; perhaps TRBD2 as D (6 bases). Germline assignment: CDR1 MGHRA and CDR2 YSYEKL. Trimming took off 0 bases at V and 6 bases at J, with 15 bases between the two ends. CDR3 size: 15 residues. CDR3 nucleotides: TGCGCCAGCAGCCAAGAGGGCAGATCCGGGGGCGAGCAGTACTTC. It is translated as CASSQEGRSGGEQYF.

CDR3 nucleotides: TGTGCCAGCAGCCTCAACGCTGAAGCTTTCTTT. It translates to CASSLNAEAFF. The chain carries TRBV7-2 and TRBJ1-1, with unresolved D. Germline CDR1 reads SGHTA; CDR2 reads FQGNSA. This CDR3 contains 11 residues. Trimming removed 5 bases at V and 6 bases at J, with 7 bases between.

The chain carries TRBV9 and TRBJ1-4; 9 bases line up with TRBD1. The germline CDR1 and CDR2 sequences are SGDLS and YYNGEE. The V gene end was trimmed by 0 bases and the J gene end by 8 bases; junction bases not matched to a gene: 5. The CDR3 totals 15 residues. The CDR3 nucleotides are TGTGCCAGCAGCGTAGACAGGGGGCTTAGGGAAAAACTGTTTTTT. Translation: CASSVDRGLREKLFF.

This chain joins TRBV11-3 and TRBJ2-1; tentatively, D is TRBD2 (6 bases). From germline, CDR1 is SGHNT and CDR2 YENEEA. The CDR3 sequence is 15 residues long. Trimming took 5 bases from V and 8 from J, leaving 19 bases between them. CDR3 protein: CASSPGTAIGYEQFF. In DNA form, the CDR3 reads TGTGCCAGCAGCCCAGGGACTGCAATCGGCTATGAGCAGTTCTTC.

The genes are TRBV7-8 and TRBJ2-7, with 9 bases that match TRBD2. Trimming at V came to 5 bases and at J to 5 bases, leaving 13 bases not matched to a gene. The CDR3 loop spans 16 amino acids. Germline values: CDR1 SGHVS, CDR2 FQNEAQ. CDR3 nucleotide sequence: TGTGCCAGCAGCAGCCTTTCAGCGGGAGGCCCAAACGAGCAGTACTTC. It translates to CASSSLSAGGPNEQYF.

This chain uses TRBV6-2 or TRBV6-3 with TRBJ2-5; D possibly corresponds to TRBD1 (6 bases). Trimming cost V 2 bases and J 7 bases, with 17 bases left between them. The germline CDR1 and CDR2 sequences are MNHEY and SVGEGT. The CDR3 has 15 amino acids. CDR3 in DNA: TGTGCCAGCAGTTACCTCGGACAGCCACCGGGGACCCAGTACTTC. Translated: CASSYLGQPPGTQYF.

About this clone itself: One end of the junction is discordant with germline, which a read error may explain. The V call is TRBV19, the J call TRBJ1-2; D gene unclear. Looked up from germline, CDR1 is LNHDA and CDR2 is SQIVND (reference sequence). This CDR3 has 17 residues. In DNA form, the CDR3 reads TGTACCAGTAGTAAGAGCCTAGCCCACTCTGGCTATTATGGCTACACCTTC. Residues: CTSSKSLAHSGYYGYTF.

The chain joins TRBV5-4 to TRBJ1-3; 7 nucleotides match TRBD1. The germline V gene has CDR1 SGHNT and CDR2 YYREEE (reference sequence). This CDR3 is 14 amino acids long. V lost 4 bases, J lost 8 bases, and 9 bases stayed unmatched. The CDR3 nucleotides read TGTGCCAGCAGCGCGGGACAGCGGCCTCACACCATATATTTT. Protein product: CASSAGQRPHTIYF.

The chain carries TRBV5-4 and TRBJ1-1, with D uncertain. The germline gives CDR1 SGHNT, CDR2 YYREEE (reference sequence). V lost 0 bases and J 0 bases, leaving 3 bases between the germline ends. The CDR3 extends over 13 amino acids. CDR3 in DNA: TGTGCCAGCAGCTTGGCAGTGAACACTGAAGCTTTCTTT. Its translation is CASSLAVNTEAFF.

This clone was counted a single time. The chain couples TRBV5-1 to TRBJ2-2; D remains ambiguous. Trimming pared 1 base from V and 5 bases from J, leaving 9 bases between. Germline V CDR1 and CDR2: SGHRS, YFSETQ. The CDR3 totals 14 residues. CDR3 in amino acids: CASSLFSGTGELFF. CDR3 in DNA: TGCGCCAGCAGCTTGTTTTCCGGAACCGGGGAGCTGTTTTTT.

CDR3 in DNA: TGCAGTGCTAGTGGGGGGGAAGGAAAACTGTTTTTT. Protein product: CSASGGEGKLFF. The rearrangement joins TRBV20-1 to TRBJ1-4, with TRBD1 as a possible D gene (5 bases). This CDR3 comprises 12 residues. Germline V gene data show CDR1 as DFQATT and CDR2 as SNEGSKA (reference sequence). V lost 3 bases, J lost 10 bases, and 12 bases lay in between.

The chain carries TRBV2 and TRBJ1-2; TRBD1 is a possible D gene (5 bases). Germline V gene lookup returns CDR1 SNHLY and CDR2 FYNNEI. The CDR3 runs to 14 residues. V was clipped by 4 bases and J by 4 bases, with 13 bases between them. The chain's CDR3 is CASSARGVGYGYTF. In DNA form, the CDR3 reads TGTGCCAGCAGTGCAAGGGGCGTCGGCTATGGCTACACCTTC. The variable domain in full, with the rest retrieved from reference TRBV2 and TRBJ1-2, is EPEVTQTPSHQVTQMGQEVILRCVPISNHLYFYWYRQILGQKVEFLVSFYNNEISEKSEIFDDQFSVERPDGSNFTLKIRSTKLEDSAMYFCASSARGVGYGYTFGSGTRLTVV.

This clone is a singleton in its sample. This chain joins TRBV27 and TRBJ1-4; D ambiguous. The CDR3 sequence is 13 residues long. V dropped 3 bases and J dropped 5 bases, with 7 bases sitting between them. The V gene's germline CDR1 is MNHEY and CDR2 SMNVEV (reference sequence). DNA of the CDR3: TGTGCCAGCAGTTTGAGGGAAAATGAAAAACTGTTTTTT. Translating it yields CASSLRENEKLFF.

The genes are TRBV5-1 and TRBJ2-3; 7 nucleotides align to TRBD2. Trimming took 1 base from V and 6 from J; bases not matched to a gene: 14. Per germline, CDR1 SGHRS and CDR2 YFSETQ. The CDR3 runs 17 residues. The CDR3 region has the DNA TGCGCCAGCAGCTTGTTAGAGACGGGAGGTGGCGGGGATACGCAGTATTTT. It specifies CASSLLETGGGGDTQYF.

This chain uses TRBV7-2 with TRBJ2-5, with D tentatively TRBD1 (5 bases). The CDR3 covers 14 residues. Germline V lookup: CDR1 SGHTA, CDR2 FQGNSA. V lost 1 base and J lost 3, with 9 bases in between. This CDR3 is CASSLDPGKETQYF. The DNA of the CDR3 is TGTGCCAGCAGCTTAGATCCAGGGAAAGAGACCCAGTACTTC.

This sequence joins TRBV5-1 and TRBJ2-1, with 8 bases matching TRBD2. This CDR3 contains 18 residues. Germline CDR1 SGHRS, CDR2 YFSETQ. V trimming: 3 bases; J trimming: 7 bases; junction bases outside the gene matches: 18. CDR3 sequence (DNA): TGCGCCAGCAGCTCCGGTAGGATTCCGACGGGGGGGATAAATGAGCAGTTCTTC. It encodes CASSSGRIPTGGINEQFF.

The CDR3 coding sequence is TGCGCCAGCAGTTTCTACCCAGGGAGCAATCAGCCCCAGCATTTT. This translates into CASSFYPGSNQPQHF. The chain is built from TRBV5-1 and TRBJ1-5; D perhaps matches TRBD1 (5 bases). The length of the CDR3 is 15 residues. Germline loops: CDR1 SGHRS, CDR2 YFSETQ. V was shortened by 5 bases and J by 1 base, with 13 bases between the two germline ends.

This clone was found a few times. The chain couples TRBV5-5 to TRBJ1-1; 8 bases are shared with TRBD1. In germline, CDR1 is SGHKS, CDR2 YYEKEE (reference sequence). The trim removed 4 bases at V and 3 bases at J, leaving 2 bases unmatched. There are 13 residues in the CDR3. The CDR3, as DNA: TGTGCCAGCAGCCCGGACAGGGACACTGAAGCTTTCTTT. Protein sequence: CASSPDRDTEAFF. Full variable domain (rest looked up from reference TRBV5-5 and TRBJ1-1): DAGVTQSPTHLIKTRGQQVTLRCSPISGHKSVSWYQQVLGQGPQFIFQYYEKEERGRGNFPDRFSARQFPNYSSELNVNALLLGDSALYLCASSPDRDTEAFFGQGTRLTVV.

The rearrangement uses TRBV5-8 and TRBJ2-3; 7 bases are a match to TRBD2. CDR1 SGHTS and CDR2 YDEGEE come from the germline V gene. This CDR3 has 18 residues. Trimming removed 4 bases from V and 0 bases from J; junction bases left unmatched: 14. The CDR3 nucleotides read TGTGCCAGCAGCCTACTCGGGGCTAGCGGAACTAGCACAGATACGCAGTATTTT. It encodes CASSLLGASGTSTDTQYF.

The chain uses TRBV7-2 and TRBJ2-7; 10 positions agree with TRBD1. CDR3 length: 14 residues. J gave up 0 bases and V 7 bases, and 3 bases lay outside the gene matches. Germline lookup yields CDR1 SGHTA and CDR2 FQGNSA. In nucleotides, the CDR3 is TGTGCCAGCACCCGGGACAGGGGCTCCTACGAGCAGTACTTC. Its protein product is CASTRDRGSYEQYF. Full variable domain (outside the CDR3, taken from reference TRBV7-2 and TRBJ2-7): GAGVSQSPSNKVTEKGKDVELRCDPISGHTALYWYRQSLGQGLEFLIYFQGNSAPDKSGLPSDRFSAERTGGSVSTLTIQRTQQEDSAVYLCASTRDRGSYEQYFGPGTRLTVT.